This T cell receptor (beta chain) was observed in a study of T cells after yellow fever vaccination. Trimming cost V 6 bases and J 2 bases, with 19 bases left between them. Germline CDR1 is KGHSH and CDR2 is LQKENI. The CDR3 is made up of 16 amino acids. TCRdb reanalysed the 5' RACE reads using MiXCR and keeps one entry per CDR3 protein. The data contain roughly 96,000 distinct CDR3 sequences, approximately 8.4% of them singletons. The sequencing here drew on CD8+ T cells not binding an NS4B(214-222) dextramer, sorted from PBMCs, taken around 15 days after the first yellow fever vaccination. This chain uses TRBV18 with TRBJ1-2; a weak D match, TRBD1 (6 bases). The sequence was collected from a man aged 18 to 35 who received the YFV17D yellow fever vaccine. DNA for the CDR3: TGTGCCAGCTCTCTTAACGGGGGGCTGGGGAACTATGGCTACACCTTC. Protein sequence: CASSLNGGLGNYGYTF.